The TCR beta chain under discussion was sequenced for a study of T cell changes during pregnancy in multiple sclerosis. TCRdb's copy holds only in-frame clones and misses some; the assay was immunoSEQ multiplex PCR. Counted here are approximately 66,000 clones, around nine tenths occurring once; the ten biggest clones make up less than 6%. The germline V and J ends were trimmed by 1 base and 7 bases, with 17 bases remaining between them. This CDR3 has 16 residues. Looked up from germline, CDR1 is GTSNPN and CDR2 is SVGIG (reference sequence). The V gene is TRBV30, the J gene TRBJ1-6; tentative D call: TRBD1 (6 bases). The specimen was CD8+ T cells from peripheral blood mononuclear cells, collected before pregnancy. The source is a female donor with multiple sclerosis, enrolled in a pregnancy study. CDR3 DNA sequence: TGTGCCTGGAGTGGGGGGGGGCGAGGTTTGAATTCACCCCTCCACTTT. Its protein is CAWSGGGRGLNSPLHF.